This paragraph reports one T cell receptor beta chain. The entry originates in a study of blood T cell repertoires in COVID-19. Study-level background: Spain, Italy and the United States supplied samples that represented acute and convalescent COVID-19. The cDNA or gDNA used as material had been derived from T cells, B-cell-depleted T cells, or PBMCs.

Study processing details: Researchers report that nucleated cell counts were estimated from reference gene primer amplification. The assay was immunoSEQ multiplex PCR, and TCRdb's table has in-frame clones only and misses some. Clonal size and the V and J genes are those of that table, whereas D and trimming came from the DNA. This table has 150,000 to 200,000 clones, approximately 80% appearing once. CDR1 and CDR2 (germline): ENHRY, SYGVKD. The CDR3 has 16 amino acids. The J segment lost 0 bases and the V segment lost 6 bases, leaving 1 base of the junction unmatched. The receptor's source is a human donor in a cohort sampled during active COVID-19. Input material: peripheral blood. The chain carries TRBV10-3 and TRBJ2-1; 14 bases line up with TRBD2. The CDR3 sequence: CAIRGLAGGSYNEQFF. The CDR3 nucleotides are TGTGCCATCAGAGGACTAGCGGGGGGCTCCTACAATGAGCAGTTCTTC.